This entry lists 10 T cell receptor beta chains sequenced from one sample in a study of cytomegalovirus exposure and HLA in healthy donors. Both 60 Vbeta primers and 13 Jbeta primers went into the PCR. Libraries were prepared by immunoSEQ multiplex PCR; TCRdb keeps only in-frame clonotypes and omits some of them. The repertoire holds some 100,000 clones, with 60% to 75% as singletons. Material: PBMCs. These receptors were taken from a woman between 35 and 50 years old in good health and CMV-seronegative.

The rearrangement links TRBV7-2 to TRBJ2-1, with 8 bases fitting TRBD2. The V gene end was trimmed by 5 bases and the J gene end by 2 bases; junction bases not matched to a gene: 17. This CDR3 comprises 19 residues. Per germline, CDR1 SGHTA and CDR2 FQGNSA. The CDR3 DNA reads as TGTGCCAGCAGCCAAAAGACCTGGGTTCTGCGGGGGGCCTACAATGAGCAGTTCTTC. Protein: CASSQKTWVLRGAYNEQFF.

The rearrangement uses TRBV5-1 and TRBJ1-3; 7 nucleotides line up with TRBD1. Germline assignment: CDR1 SGHRS and CDR2 YFSETQ. Trimming cost V 5 bases and J 0 bases; bases outside gene matches: 5. The CDR3 covers 15 residues. The DNA of the CDR3 is TGCGCCAGCAGGACAGGGCAGAGCTCTGGAAACACCATATATTTT. Encoded protein: CASRTGQSSGNTIYF. The whole variable domain, remainder taken from reference TRBV5-1 and TRBJ1-3, is KAGVTQTPRYLIKTRGQQVTLSCSPISGHRSVSWYQQTPGQGLQFLFEYFSETQRNKGNFPGRFSGRQFSNSRSEMNVSTLELGDSALYLCASRTGQSSGNTIYFGEGSWLTVV.

The chain carries TRBV9 and TRBJ2-1; D gene ambiguous. Deletions cut 0 bases from V and 4 bases from J, with 5 bases between. This CDR3 is built from 13 residues. Germline V gene sequence: CDR1 SGDLS, CDR2 YYNGEE. The CDR3 protein is CASSVDEYNEQFF. The CDR3 bases are TGTGCCAGCAGCGTAGATGAGTACAATGAGCAGTTCTTC.

The V gene is TRBV2, the J gene TRBJ1-1, with 7 positions matching TRBD1. V was clipped by 4 bases and J by 0 bases; unmatched bases: 5. This CDR3 has 15 amino acids. Germline V CDR1 and CDR2: SNHLY, FYNNEI. This chain's CDR3 is CASSGQDRMNTEAFF. As DNA, the CDR3 is TGTGCCAGCAGTGGCCAGGACAGGATGAACACTGAAGCTTTCTTT.

This sequence joins TRBV6-1 and TRBJ2-5; 8 nucleotides agree with TRBD1. CDR1 and CDR2 from the germline V gene are MNHNS and SASEGT. J lost 1 base, V lost 2 bases, and 9 bases had no gene match. The CDR3 contains 17 residues. This CDR3 reads CASSERPGQGFQETQYF. The CDR3 DNA reads TGTGCCAGCAGTGAACGTCCCGGACAGGGCTTCCAAGAGACCCAGTACTTC.

The chain joins TRBV7-6 to TRBJ2-3; TRBD2 matches at 9 bases. The J segment lost 0 bases and the V segment lost 2 bases, leaving 6 bases of the junction unmatched. CDR1 SGHVS and CDR2 FNYEAQ come from the germline V gene. This CDR3 spans 17 amino acids. This CDR3 reads CASSLRLAGSSTDTQYF. In nucleotides, the CDR3 is TGTGCCAGCAGCTTACGGCTAGCGGGGTCTAGCACAGATACGCAGTATTTT.

This rearrangement joins TRBV7-8 to TRBJ2-5; 10 nucleotides agree with TRBD2. J was trimmed by 1 base and V by 0 bases; bases with no gene match: 8. The CDR3 totals 18 residues. Germline V gives CDR1 SGHVS, CDR2 FQNEAQ. In nucleotides, the CDR3 is TGTGCCAGCAGCTTAGCGCTTGCTAGCGGGGGCCTCCAAGAGACCCAGTACTTC. Residues: CASSLALASGGLQETQYF.

J is TRBJ2-5 and V is TRBV6-5; D not certain. The J call is in doubt because the DNA end fits TRBJ2-7 better. The CDR3 extends over 13 amino acids. Germline V lookup: CDR1 MNHEY, CDR2 SVGAGI. CDR3 DNA sequence: TGTGCCAGCAGTTACGGTTCGGGTTACGAGCAGTACTTC. Protein sequence: CASSYGSGYEQYF.

The chain joins TRBV6-1 to TRBJ1-4; 7 nucleotides line up with TRBD1. The germline V gene has CDR1 MNHNS and CDR2 SASEGT. The V and J ends lost 2 bases and 7 bases, in that order; junction bases with no gene match: 7. This CDR3 is 15 amino acids long. CDR3 in amino acids: CASSEWSGDSEKLFF. CDR3 in DNA: TGTGCCAGCAGTGAATGGTCAGGGGACAGTGAAAAACTGTTTTTT.

V gene TRBV29-1 combines with J gene TRBJ2-1; 7 bases are a match to TRBD2. Germline V gene lookup returns CDR1 SQVTM and CDR2 ANQGSEA. This CDR3 region has 14 residues. J was trimmed by 4 bases and V by 6 bases; bases with no gene match: 9. The CDR3 nucleotides are TGCAGCGTGGGACGGGGACTATATTACAATGAGCAGTTCTTC. Translating gives CSVGRGLYYNEQFF.